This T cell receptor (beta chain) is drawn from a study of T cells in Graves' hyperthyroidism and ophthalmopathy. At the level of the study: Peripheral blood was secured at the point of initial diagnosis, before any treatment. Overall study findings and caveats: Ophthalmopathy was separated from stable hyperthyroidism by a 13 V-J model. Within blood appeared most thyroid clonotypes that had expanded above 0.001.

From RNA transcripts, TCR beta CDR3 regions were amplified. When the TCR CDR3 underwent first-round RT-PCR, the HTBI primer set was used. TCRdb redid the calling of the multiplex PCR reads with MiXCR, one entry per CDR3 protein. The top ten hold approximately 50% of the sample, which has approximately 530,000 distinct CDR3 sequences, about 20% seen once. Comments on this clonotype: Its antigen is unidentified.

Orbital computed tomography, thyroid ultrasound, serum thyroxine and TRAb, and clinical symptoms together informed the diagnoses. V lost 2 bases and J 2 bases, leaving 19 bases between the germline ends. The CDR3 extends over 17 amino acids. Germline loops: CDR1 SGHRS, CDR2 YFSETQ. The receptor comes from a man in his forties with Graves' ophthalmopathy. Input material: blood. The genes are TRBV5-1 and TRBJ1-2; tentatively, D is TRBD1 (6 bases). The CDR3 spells CASSFDPQGKVNYGYTF. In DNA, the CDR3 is TGCGCCAGCAGCTTTGATCCTCAGGGGAAAGTAAACTATGGCTACACCTTC.